The next 7 T cell receptor beta chains were all read from a single sample in a study of chemoradiotherapy in HPV16-positive cancers. Measured with immunoSEQ multiplex PCR; TCRdb has only the in-frame clones, and not every one. The data show approximately 19,000 clones, 70% to 90% seen once. This specimen consisted of blood, obtained from a patient who underwent chemoradiotherapy. These receptors all come from a human donor with HPV-associated anogenital cancer.

The rearrangement uses TRBV11-2 and TRBJ2-5; no clear D. Deletions cut 1 base from V and 2 bases from J, with 5 bases between. The length of the CDR3 is 13 residues. The germline CDR1 and CDR2 sequences are SGHAT and FQNNGV. In DNA, the CDR3 is TGTGCCAGCAGCTTAGGAGCACAAGAGACCCAGTACTTC. Amino acid sequence: CASSLGAQETQYF. The variable domain in full, with the rest retrieved from reference TRBV11-2 and TRBJ2-5, is EAGVAQSPRYKIIEKRQSVAFWCNPISGHATLYWYQQILGQGPKLLIQFQNNGVVDDSQLPKDRFSAERLKGVDSTLKIQPAKLEDSAVYLCASSLGAQETQYFGPGTRLLVL.

This rearrangement joins TRBV27 to TRBJ2-7; 7 bases match TRBD1. This CDR3 is 13 amino acids long. The V and J ends lost 5 bases and 5 bases, in that order; junction bases with no gene match: 6. Germline lookup yields CDR1 MNHEY and CDR2 SMNVEV (reference sequence). CDR3 sequence (DNA): TGTGCCAGCAGTGTAGACAGGGTCGACGAGCAGTACTTC. Residues: CASSVDRVDEQYF.

The V call is TRBV6-1, the J call TRBJ1-1; D gene ambiguous. The length of the CDR3 is 12 residues. CDR1 and CDR2 (germline): MNHNS, SASEGT. Trimming pared 0 bases from V and 4 bases from J, leaving 3 bases between. The CDR3 sequence: CASSEAPTEAFF. CDR3 in DNA: TGTGCCAGCAGTGAAGCCCCCACTGAAGCTTTCTTT.

This rearrangement joins TRBV5-4 to TRBJ2-5; the match to TRBD1 covers 10 bases. The CDR3 is 16 amino acids. CDR1 is SGHNT, CDR2 YYREEE, per germline (reference sequence). The V gene end was trimmed by 2 bases and the J gene end by 2 bases; junction bases not matched to a gene: 6. The CDR3 protein is CASSFGRTGGQETQYF. DNA for the CDR3: TGTGCCAGCAGCTTTGGAAGGACAGGGGGGCAAGAGACCCAGTACTTC. Variable domain in full (rest from reference TRBV5-4 and TRBJ2-5): ETGVTQSPTHLIKTRGQQVTLRCSSQSGHNTVSWYQQALGQGPQFIFQYYREEENGRGNFPPRFSGLQFPNYSSELNVNALELDDSALYLCASSFGRTGGQETQYFGPGTRLLVL.

This clone has a single count. The CDR3 nucleotides are TGTGCCAGTTTACAGGGGCCGAACACTGAAGCTTTCTTT. Amino acids: CASLQGPNTEAFF. The rearrangement joins TRBV2 to TRBJ1-1, with 7 positions matching TRBD1. Looked up from germline, CDR1 is SNHLY and CDR2 is FYNNEI. V lost 9 bases, J lost 1 base, and 5 bases stayed unmatched. CDR3 length: 13 residues. Together with reference TRBV2 and TRBJ1-1, the CDR3 gives the full variable domain: EPEVTQTPSHQVTQMGQEVILRCVPISNHLYFYWYRQILGQKVEFLVSFYNNEISEKSEIFDDQFSVERPDGSNFTLKIRSTKLEDSAMYFCASLQGPNTEAFFGQGTRLTVV.

The V call is TRBV11-3, the J call TRBJ2-7, with TRBD1 as a possible D gene (5 bases). Germline CDR1 reads SGHNT; CDR2 reads YENEEA. The V and J ends lost 5 bases and 2 bases respectively, with 16 bases between them. The CDR3 spans 15 residues. CDR3 amino acids: CASSPTQGFPYEQYF. The DNA of the CDR3 is TGTGCCAGCAGCCCTACTCAGGGTTTCCCCTACGAGCAGTACTTC.

V usage is TRBV19 and J usage is TRBJ1-5; TRBD1 agrees at 8 bases. The V gene's germline CDR1 is LNHDA and CDR2 SQIVND (reference sequence). J was trimmed by 3 bases and V by 1 base; bases with no gene match: 5. This CDR3 is 16 amino acids long. This chain's CDR3 is CASSIVRTGFNQPQHF. The CDR3 nucleotides are TGTGCCAGTAGTATAGTGCGGACAGGGTTCAATCAGCCCCAGCATTTT.